This T cell receptor (beta chain) was sequenced in a study of radiotherapy plus CTLA-4 blockade in lung cancer. Study overall: With 25% to 40% of patients having disease control, objective responses were seen in less than 20%. General study results and limits: Interferon-beta and early blood T cell clone dynamics reportedly predicted response best. After radiotherapy and ipilimumab, tumor-derived clones expanded in peripheral blood.

A remark on this clone: What it recognizes is unknown.

Only in-frame clones appear in the TCRdb table, and some are missing; sequencing was by immunoSEQ multiplex PCR. Among some 110,000 clones listed, approximately 87% were seen once. Enrolled patients, whose metastatic non-small-cell lung cancer was chemo-refractory, received focal radiation plus CTLA-4 blockade with ipilimumab. The CDR3 is 16 amino acids. In germline, CDR1 is LGHNT, CDR2 FRNRAP. V trimming: 7 bases; J trimming: 2 bases; junction bases outside the gene matches: 10. The TCR was taken from a human donor with non-small cell lung cancer that progressed on radiotherapy plus ipilimumab. Some clones in this sample may be carry-over from other donors' samples. This specimen was peripheral blood, taken from a patient treated with radiotherapy plus ipilimumab. The V call is TRBV12-5, the J call TRBJ2-2, with 7 bases lining up with TRBD1. The CDR3 here is CASALKTGFNTGELFF. In DNA form, the CDR3 reads TGTGCTAGTGCTCTGAAGACAGGGTTTAACACCGGGGAGCTGTTTTTT.